The clone carrying this T cell receptor (beta chain) was counted many times. CDR3 length: 15 residues. V gave up 2 bases and J gave up 0 bases, with 5 bases separating them. Germline V gene data show CDR1 as MNHEY and CDR2 as SMNVEV (reference sequence). Assay: immunoSEQ multiplex PCR; the TCRdb copy retains only in-frame clones and omits some. This table holds about 95,000 clones, 70% to 75% found once. The data were obtained in a study of CD8 T cell repertoires and HIV-1 epitope variants. Study as a whole: Epitopes were three Gag families plus Nef HW9 and YT9. Autologous T cell-negative cells served as antigen-presenting cells in equal numbers.

This TCR came from a male donor with HIV. Sequencing input: uncultured baseline CD8+ T cells from peripheral blood mononuclear cells (PBMCs). This chain uses TRBV27 with TRBJ1-6, with D unclear. The CDR3 here is CASSLPPSYNSPLHF. The CDR3 nucleotides read TGTGCCAGCAGTTTACCCCCCTCCTATAATTCACCCCTCCACTTT.